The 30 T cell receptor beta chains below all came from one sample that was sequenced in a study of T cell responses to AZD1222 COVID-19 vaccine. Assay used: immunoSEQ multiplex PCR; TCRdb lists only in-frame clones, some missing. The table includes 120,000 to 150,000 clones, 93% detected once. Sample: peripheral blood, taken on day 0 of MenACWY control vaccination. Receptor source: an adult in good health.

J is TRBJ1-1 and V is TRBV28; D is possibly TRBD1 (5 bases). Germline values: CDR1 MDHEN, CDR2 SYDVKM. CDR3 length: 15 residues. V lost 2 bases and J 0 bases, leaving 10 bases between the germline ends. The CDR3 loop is CASSLGGKVNTEAFF. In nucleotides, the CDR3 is TGTGCCAGCAGTTTAGGGGGGAAGGTGAACACTGAAGCTTTCTTT.

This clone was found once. The CDR3 protein is CASSPGKDSGELFF. CDR3 nucleotides: TGTGCCAGCAGTCCGGGAAAGGATTCCGGGGAGCTGTTTTTT. The gene calls are TRBV6-5 and TRBJ2-2, with D possibly matching TRBD2 (5 bases). CDR3 length equals 14 residues. Per the germline V gene, CDR1 is MNHEY and CDR2 is SVGAGI. Trimming left V 5 bases short and J 6 bases short, with 13 bases between.

This CDR3 is CAIGGTGYEQYF. The CDR3 DNA is TGTGCCATCGGAGGGACAGGCTACGAGCAGTACTTC. J is TRBJ2-7 and V is TRBV10-3; TRBD1 matches at 8 bases. The CDR3 consists of 12 residues. The V segment lost 8 bases and the J segment 3 bases; nucleotides outside the gene matches: 3. Per germline, CDR1 ENHRY and CDR2 SYGVKD.

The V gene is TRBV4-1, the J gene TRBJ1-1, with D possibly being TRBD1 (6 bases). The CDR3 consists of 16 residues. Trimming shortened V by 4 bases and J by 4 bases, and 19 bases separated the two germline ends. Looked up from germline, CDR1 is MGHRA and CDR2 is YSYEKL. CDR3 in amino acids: CASSLIFGGGGTEAFF. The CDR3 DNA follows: TGCGCCAGCAGCCTAATCTTCGGGGGAGGGGGCACTGAAGCTTTCTTT.

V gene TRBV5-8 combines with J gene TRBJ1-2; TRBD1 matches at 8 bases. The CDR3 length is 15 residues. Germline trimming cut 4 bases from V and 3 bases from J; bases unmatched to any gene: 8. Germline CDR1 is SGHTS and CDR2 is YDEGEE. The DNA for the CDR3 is TGTGCCAGCAGCGAAAGGACAGGGCCCTACTATGGCTACACCTTC. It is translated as CASSERTGPYYGYTF.

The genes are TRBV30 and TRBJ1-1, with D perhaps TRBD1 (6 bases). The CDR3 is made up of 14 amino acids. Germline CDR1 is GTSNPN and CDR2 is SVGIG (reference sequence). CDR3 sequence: CARKGGIVGTEAFF. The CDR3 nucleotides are TGTGCACGAAAAGGGGGTATTGTAGGCACTGAAGCTTTCTTT.

The CDR3 sequence: CASSSLGGNTEAFF. The CDR3 bases are TGTGCCAGCAGCTCCTTGGGAGGGAACACTGAAGCTTTCTTT. V and J are TRBV5-5 and TRBJ1-1, with D uncertain. Germline V CDR1 and CDR2: SGHKS, YYEKEE (reference sequence). CDR3 size: 14 residues. Trimming removed 3 bases from V and 1 base from J, with 10 bases in between. The variable domain in full, with the rest retrieved from reference TRBV5-5 and TRBJ1-1, is DAGVTQSPTHLIKTRGQQVTLRCSPISGHKSVSWYQQVLGQGPQFIFQYYEKEERGRGNFPDRFSARQFPNYSSELNVNALLLGDSALYLCASSSLGGNTEAFFGQGTRLTVV.

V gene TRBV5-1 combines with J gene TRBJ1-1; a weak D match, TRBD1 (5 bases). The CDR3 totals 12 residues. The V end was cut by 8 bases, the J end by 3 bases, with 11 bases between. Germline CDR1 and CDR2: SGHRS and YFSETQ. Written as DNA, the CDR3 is TGCGCCAGTGGGGGGAGCGACACTGAAGCTTTCTTT. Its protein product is CASGGSDTEAFF.

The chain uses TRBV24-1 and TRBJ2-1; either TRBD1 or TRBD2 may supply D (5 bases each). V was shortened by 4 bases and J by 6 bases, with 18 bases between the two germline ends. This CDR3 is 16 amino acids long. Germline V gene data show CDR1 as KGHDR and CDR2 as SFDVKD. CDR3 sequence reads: CATSDPAQGPRNEQFF. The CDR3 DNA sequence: TGTGCCACCAGTGACCCCGCCCAGGGACCACGCAATGAGCAGTTCTTC.

The CDR3 DNA is TGTGCCACCCAAAAGTGGGGACTGATGAATGAAAAACTGTTTTTT. Protein: CATQKWGLMNEKLFF. The rearrangement links TRBV27 to TRBJ1-4; D perhaps matches TRBD1 (5 bases). With 10 bases removed from V and 5 bases from J, the gap between germline ends came to 20 bases. Germline V gives CDR1 MNHEY, CDR2 SMNVEV (reference sequence). There are 15 residues in the CDR3.

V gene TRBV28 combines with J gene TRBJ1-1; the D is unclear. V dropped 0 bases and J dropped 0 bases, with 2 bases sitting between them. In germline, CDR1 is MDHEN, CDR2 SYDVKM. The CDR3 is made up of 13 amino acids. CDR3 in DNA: TGTGCCAGCAGTTTATGGGTGAACACTGAAGCTTTCTTT. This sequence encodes CASSLWVNTEAFF.

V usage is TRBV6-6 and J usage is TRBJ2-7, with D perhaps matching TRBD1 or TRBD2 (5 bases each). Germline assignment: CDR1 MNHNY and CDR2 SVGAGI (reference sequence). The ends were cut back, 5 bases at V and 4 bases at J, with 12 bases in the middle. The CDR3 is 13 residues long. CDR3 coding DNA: TGTGCCAGCAGTCCCGGGGCCTTATACGAGCAGTACTTC. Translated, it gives CASSPGALYEQYF.

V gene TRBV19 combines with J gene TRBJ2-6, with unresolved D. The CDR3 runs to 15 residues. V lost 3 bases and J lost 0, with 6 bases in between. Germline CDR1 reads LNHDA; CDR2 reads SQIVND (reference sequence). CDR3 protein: CASSMRSSGANVLTF. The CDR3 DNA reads TGTGCCAGTAGTATGAGGAGCTCTGGGGCCAACGTCCTGACTTTC.

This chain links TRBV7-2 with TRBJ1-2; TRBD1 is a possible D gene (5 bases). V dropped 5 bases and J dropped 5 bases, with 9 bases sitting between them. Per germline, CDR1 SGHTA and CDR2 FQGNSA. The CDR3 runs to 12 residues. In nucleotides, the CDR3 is TGTGCCAGCAGCCAAGGGACTTATGGCTACACCTTC. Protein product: CASSQGTYGYTF.

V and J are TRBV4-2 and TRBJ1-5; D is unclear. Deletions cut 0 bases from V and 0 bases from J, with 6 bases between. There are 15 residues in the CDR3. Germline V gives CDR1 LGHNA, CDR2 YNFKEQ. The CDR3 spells CASSQDKYSNQPQHF. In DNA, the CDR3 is TGTGCCAGCAGCCAAGACAAGTATAGCAATCAGCCCCAGCATTTT.

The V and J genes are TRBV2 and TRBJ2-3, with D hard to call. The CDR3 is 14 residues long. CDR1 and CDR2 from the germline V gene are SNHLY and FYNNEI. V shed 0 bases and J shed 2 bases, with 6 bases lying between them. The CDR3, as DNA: TGTGCCAGCAGTGAAGCGTCCCACACAGATACGCAGTATTTT. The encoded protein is CASSEASHTDTQYF.

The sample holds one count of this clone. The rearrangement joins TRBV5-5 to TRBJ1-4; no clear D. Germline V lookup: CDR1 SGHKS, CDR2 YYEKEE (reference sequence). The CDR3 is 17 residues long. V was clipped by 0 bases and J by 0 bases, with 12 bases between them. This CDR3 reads CASSLVVEGATNEKLFF. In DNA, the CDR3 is TGTGCCAGCAGCTTGGTCGTGGAGGGCGCAACTAATGAAAAACTGTTTTTT.

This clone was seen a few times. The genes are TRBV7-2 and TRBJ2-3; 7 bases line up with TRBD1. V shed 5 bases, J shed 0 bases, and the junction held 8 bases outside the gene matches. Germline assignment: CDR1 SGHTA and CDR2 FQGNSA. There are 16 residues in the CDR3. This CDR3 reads CASSPLGQYSTDTQYF. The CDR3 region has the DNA TGTGCCAGCAGCCCATTGGGACAGTATAGCACAGATACGCAGTATTTT.

CDR3 coding DNA: TGTGCCAGTAGTCCCCCCTGGGACACTGAAGCTTTCTTT. This translates into CASSPPWDTEAFF. The chain has TRBV19 and TRBJ1-1; D uncertain. The CDR3 is made up of 13 amino acids. With 5 bases removed from V and 3 bases from J, the gap between germline ends came to 10 bases. Germline V gene data show CDR1 as LNHDA and CDR2 as SQIVND (reference sequence).

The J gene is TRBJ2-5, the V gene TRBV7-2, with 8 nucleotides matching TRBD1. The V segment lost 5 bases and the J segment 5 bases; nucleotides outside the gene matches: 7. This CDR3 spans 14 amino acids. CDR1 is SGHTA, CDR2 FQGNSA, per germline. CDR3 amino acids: CASSPDRGRETQYF. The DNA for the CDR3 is TGTGCCAGCAGCCCTGACAGGGGTAGGGAGACCCAGTACTTC. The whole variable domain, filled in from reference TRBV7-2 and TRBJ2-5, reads GAGVSQSPSNKVTEKGKDVELRCDPISGHTALYWYRQSLGQGLEFLIYFQGNSAPDKSGLPSDRFSAERTGGSVSTLTIQRTQQEDSAVYLCASSPDRGRETQYFGPGTRLLVL.

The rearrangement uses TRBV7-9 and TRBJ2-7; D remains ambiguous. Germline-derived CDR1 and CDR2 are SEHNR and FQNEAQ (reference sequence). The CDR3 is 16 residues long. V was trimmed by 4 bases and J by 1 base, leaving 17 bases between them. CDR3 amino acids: CASSWSSRTASYEQYF. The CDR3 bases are TGTGCCAGCAGCTGGTCCTCCCGGACGGCATCCTACGAGCAGTACTTC.

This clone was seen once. CDR3: CASSSSTTENEKLFF. The CDR3 DNA follows: TGTGCCAGCAGTTCCTCCACGACTGAGAATGAAAAACTGTTTTTT. The chain links TRBV6-5 to TRBJ1-4, with D unresolved. The CDR3 length is 15 residues. The germline gives CDR1 MNHEY, CDR2 SVGAGI. V lost 4 bases to trimming and J lost 5 bases, with 14 bases between them.

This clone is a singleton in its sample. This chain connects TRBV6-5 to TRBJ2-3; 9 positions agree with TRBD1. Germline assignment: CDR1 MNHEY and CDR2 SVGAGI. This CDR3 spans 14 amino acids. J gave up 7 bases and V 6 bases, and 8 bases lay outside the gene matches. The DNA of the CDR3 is TGTGCCAGCAGGGCGGACAGGGGTGGGAATACGCAGTATTTT. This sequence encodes CASRADRGGNTQYF.

The CDR3 nucleotides are TGTGCCAGCAACCGGAGGGGGGGCGCGGGAGGCTACACCTTC. Protein: CASNRRGGAGGYTF. The chain joins TRBV6-5 to TRBJ1-2; possibly TRBD1 for D (6 bases). Deletions cut 7 bases from V and 8 bases from J, with 20 bases between. CDR1 is MNHEY, CDR2 SVGAGI, per germline. The CDR3 length is 14 residues.

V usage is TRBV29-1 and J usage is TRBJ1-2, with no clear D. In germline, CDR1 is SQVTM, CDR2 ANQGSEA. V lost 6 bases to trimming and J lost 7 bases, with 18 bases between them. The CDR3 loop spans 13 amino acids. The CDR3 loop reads CSVRTFRGCGYTF. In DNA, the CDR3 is TGCAGCGTCCGGACCTTTCGGGGTTGTGGCTACACCTTC.

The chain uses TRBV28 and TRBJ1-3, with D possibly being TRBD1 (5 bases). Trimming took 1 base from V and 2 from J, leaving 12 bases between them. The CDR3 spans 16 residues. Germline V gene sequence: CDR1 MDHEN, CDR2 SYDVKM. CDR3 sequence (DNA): TGTGCCAGCAGTTTATTCTCCGGGGCTCCTGGAAACACCATATATTTT. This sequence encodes CASSLFSGAPGNTIYF.

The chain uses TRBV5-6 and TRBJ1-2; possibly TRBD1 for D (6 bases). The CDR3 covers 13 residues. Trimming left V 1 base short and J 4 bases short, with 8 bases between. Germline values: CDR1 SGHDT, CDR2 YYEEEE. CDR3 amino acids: CASSLWGPYGYTF. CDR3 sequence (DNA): TGTGCCAGCAGCTTGTGGGGGCCCTATGGCTACACCTTC. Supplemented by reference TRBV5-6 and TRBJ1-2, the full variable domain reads DAGVTQSPTHLIKTRGQQVTLRCSPKSGHDTVSWYQQALGQGPQFIFQYYEEEERQRGNFPDRFSGHQFPNYSSELNVNALLLGDSALYLCASSLWGPYGYTFGSGTRLTVV.

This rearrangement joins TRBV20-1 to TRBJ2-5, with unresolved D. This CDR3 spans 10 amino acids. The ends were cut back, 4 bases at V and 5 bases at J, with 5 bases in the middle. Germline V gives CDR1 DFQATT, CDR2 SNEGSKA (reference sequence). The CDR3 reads CSAIKETQYF. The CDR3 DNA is TGCAGTGCTATAAAGGAGACCCAGTACTTC.

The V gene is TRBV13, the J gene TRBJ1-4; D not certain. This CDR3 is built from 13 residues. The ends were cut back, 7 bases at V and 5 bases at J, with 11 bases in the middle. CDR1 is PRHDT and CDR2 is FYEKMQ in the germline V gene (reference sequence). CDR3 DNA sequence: TGTGCCAGCACCGTTAACCCGAATGAAAAACTGTTTTTT. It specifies CASTVNPNEKLFF.

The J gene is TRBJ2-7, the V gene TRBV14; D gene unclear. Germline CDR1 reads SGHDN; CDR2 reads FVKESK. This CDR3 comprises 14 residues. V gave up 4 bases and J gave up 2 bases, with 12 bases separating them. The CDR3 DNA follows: TGTGCCAGCAGCCTCCCGGGTAGGGCCTACGAGCAGTACTTC. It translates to CASSLPGRAYEQYF.